The clone carrying this T cell receptor beta chain was picked up one time. Sequencing used immunoSEQ multiplex PCR; TCRdb keeps in-frame clones, though not all of them. The repertoire holds 69,000 or so clones, with 90% to 95% as singletons. The sample is drawn from a study of T cell changes during pregnancy in multiple sclerosis. This specimen was CD4+ T cells from peripheral blood mononuclear cells, taken in the third trimester of pregnancy. This TCR was sampled from a female donor in good health, enrolled as a control in a pregnancy study.

CDR3 DNA sequence: TGCGCCAGCAGCTTGGTGGACAGGGGAAACATTCAGTACTTC. Translating gives CASSLVDRGNIQYF. This chain connects TRBV5-1 to TRBJ2-4, with TRBD1 identical over 9 bases. CDR1 is SGHRS, CDR2 YFSETQ, per germline. The CDR3 has 14 residues. After removal of 0 bases from V and 6 bases from J, the junction contained 1 base not matched to a gene.